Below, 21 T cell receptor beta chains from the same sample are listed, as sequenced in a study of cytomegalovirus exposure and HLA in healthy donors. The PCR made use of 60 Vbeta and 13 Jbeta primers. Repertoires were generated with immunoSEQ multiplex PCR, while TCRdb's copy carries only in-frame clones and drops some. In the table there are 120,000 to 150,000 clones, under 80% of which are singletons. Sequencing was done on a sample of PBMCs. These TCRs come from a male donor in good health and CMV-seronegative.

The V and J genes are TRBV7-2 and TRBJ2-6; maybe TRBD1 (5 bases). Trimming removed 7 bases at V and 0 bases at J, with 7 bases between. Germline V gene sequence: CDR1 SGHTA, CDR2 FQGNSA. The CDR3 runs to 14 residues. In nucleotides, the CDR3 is TGTGCCAGCACCAGGGACTCTGGGGCCAACGTCCTGACTTTC. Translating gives CASTRDSGANVLTF.

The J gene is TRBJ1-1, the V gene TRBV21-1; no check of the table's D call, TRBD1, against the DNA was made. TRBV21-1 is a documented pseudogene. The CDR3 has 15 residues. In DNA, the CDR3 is TGTGCCACCGACAGGGGGTCAAGAATCGACACTGAAGCTTTCTTT. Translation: CATDRGSRIDTEAFF.

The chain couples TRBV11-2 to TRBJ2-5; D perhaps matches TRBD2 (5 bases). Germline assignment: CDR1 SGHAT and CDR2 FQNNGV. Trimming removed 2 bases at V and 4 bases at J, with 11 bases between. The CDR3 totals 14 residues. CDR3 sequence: CASSLSRVSETQYF. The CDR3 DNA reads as TGTGCCAGCAGCTTATCGCGGGTATCAGAGACCCAGTACTTC.

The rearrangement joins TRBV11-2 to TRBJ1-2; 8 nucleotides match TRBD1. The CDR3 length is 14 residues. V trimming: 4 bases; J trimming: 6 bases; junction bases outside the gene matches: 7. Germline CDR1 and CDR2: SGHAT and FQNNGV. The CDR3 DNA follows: TGTGCCAGCAGCTCCCGACAGGGACAGGATGGCTACACCTTC. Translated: CASSSRQGQDGYTF.

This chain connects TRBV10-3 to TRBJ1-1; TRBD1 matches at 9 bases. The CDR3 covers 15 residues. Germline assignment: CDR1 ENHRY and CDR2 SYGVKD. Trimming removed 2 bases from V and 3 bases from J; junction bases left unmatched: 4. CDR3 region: CAISEGQGQYTEAFF. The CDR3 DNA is TGTGCCATCAGTGAGGGACAGGGGCAATACACTGAAGCTTTCTTT.

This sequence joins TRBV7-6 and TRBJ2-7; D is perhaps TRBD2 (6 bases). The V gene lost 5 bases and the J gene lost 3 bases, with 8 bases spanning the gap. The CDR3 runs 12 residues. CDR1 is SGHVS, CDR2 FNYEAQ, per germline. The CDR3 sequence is CASSTTSYEQYF. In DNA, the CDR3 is TGTGCCAGCAGCACGACTAGCTACGAGCAGTACTTC.

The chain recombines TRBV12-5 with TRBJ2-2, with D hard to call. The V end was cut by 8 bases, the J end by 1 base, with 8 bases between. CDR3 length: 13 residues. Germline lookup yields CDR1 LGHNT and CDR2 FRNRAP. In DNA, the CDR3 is TGTGCTAGTTTGAAACAGAACACCGGGGAGCTGTTTTTT. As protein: CASLKQNTGELFF.

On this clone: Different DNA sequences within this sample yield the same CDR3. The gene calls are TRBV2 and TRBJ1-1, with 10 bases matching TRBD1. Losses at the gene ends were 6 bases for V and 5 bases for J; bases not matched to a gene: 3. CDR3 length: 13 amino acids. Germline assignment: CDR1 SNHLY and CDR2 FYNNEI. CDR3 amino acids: CASRDRGGTEAFF. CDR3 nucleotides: TGTGCCAGCAGGGACAGGGGGGGAACTGAAGCTTTCTTT.

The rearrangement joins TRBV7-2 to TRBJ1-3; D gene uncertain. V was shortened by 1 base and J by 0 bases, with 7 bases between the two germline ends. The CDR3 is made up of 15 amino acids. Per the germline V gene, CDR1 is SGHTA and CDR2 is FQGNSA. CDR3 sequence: CASSLGSDSGNTIYF. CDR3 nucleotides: TGTGCCAGCAGCTTAGGGAGCGACTCTGGAAACACCATATATTTT.

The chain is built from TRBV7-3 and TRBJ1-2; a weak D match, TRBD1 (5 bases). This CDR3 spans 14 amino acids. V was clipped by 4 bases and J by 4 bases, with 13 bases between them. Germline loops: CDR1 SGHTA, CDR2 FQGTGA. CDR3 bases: TGTGCCAGCAGCTCCGGGACTTACCCCTATGGCTACACCTTC. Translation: CASSSGTYPYGYTF.

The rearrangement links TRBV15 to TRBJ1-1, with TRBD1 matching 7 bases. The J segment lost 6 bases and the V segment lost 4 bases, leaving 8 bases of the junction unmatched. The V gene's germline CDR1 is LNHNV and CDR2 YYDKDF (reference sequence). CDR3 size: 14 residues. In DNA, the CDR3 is TGTGCCACCAGCAAAGACAGGGCTCGCGCTGAAGCTTTCTTT. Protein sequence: CATSKDRARAEAFF.

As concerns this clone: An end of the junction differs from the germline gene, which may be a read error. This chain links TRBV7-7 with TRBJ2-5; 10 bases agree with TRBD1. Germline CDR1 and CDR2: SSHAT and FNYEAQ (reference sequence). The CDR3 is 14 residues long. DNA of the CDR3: TGTGCTAGCAGCCGACAGGGGGCAAAAGAGACCCAGTACTTC. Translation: CASSRQGAKETQYF.

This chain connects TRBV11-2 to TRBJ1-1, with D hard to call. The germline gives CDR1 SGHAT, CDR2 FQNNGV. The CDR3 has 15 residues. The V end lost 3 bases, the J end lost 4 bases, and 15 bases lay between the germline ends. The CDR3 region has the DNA TGTGCCAGCAGCTTTGTGAGAAGGAGAGGCACTGAAGCTTTCTTT. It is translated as CASSFVRRRGTEAFF.

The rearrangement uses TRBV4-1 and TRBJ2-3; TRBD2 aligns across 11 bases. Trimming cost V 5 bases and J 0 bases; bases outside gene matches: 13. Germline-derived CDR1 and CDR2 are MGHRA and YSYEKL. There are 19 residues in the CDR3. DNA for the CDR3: TGCGCCAGCAGCAACGGTGGGATAGCGGGGGGGTTCAGCACAGATACGCAGTATTTT. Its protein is CASSNGGIAGGFSTDTQYF.

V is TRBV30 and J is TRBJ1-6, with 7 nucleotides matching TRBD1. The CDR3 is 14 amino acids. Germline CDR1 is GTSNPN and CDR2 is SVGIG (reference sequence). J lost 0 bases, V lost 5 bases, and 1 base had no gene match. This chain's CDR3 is CAWGTVSYNSPLHF. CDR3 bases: TGTGCCTGGGGGACAGTCTCCTATAATTCACCCCTCCACTTT.

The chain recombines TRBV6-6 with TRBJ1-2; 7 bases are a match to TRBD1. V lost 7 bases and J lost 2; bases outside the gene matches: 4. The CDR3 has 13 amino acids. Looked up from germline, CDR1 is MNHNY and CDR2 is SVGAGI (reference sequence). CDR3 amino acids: CASTLGQNYGYTF. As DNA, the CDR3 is TGTGCCAGCACCCTGGGACAGAACTATGGCTACACCTTC.

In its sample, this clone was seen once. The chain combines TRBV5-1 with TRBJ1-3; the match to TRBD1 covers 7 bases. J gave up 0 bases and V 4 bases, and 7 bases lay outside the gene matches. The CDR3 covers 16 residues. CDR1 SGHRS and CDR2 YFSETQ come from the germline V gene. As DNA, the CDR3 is TGCGCCAGCAGCCCCGGGACAGCCGGCTCTGGAAACACCATATATTTT. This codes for CASSPGTAGSGNTIYF. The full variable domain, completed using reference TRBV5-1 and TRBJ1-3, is KAGVTQTPRYLIKTRGQQVTLSCSPISGHRSVSWYQQTPGQGLQFLFEYFSETQRNKGNFPGRFSGRQFSNSRSEMNVSTLELGDSALYLCASSPGTAGSGNTIYFGEGSWLTVV.

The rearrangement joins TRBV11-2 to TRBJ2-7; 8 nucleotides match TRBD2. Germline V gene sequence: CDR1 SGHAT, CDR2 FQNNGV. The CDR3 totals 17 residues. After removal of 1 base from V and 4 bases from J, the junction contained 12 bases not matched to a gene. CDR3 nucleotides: TGTGCCAGCAGCTTAGGGCGGGGGGAAACTGCTCCGTACGAGCAGTACTTC. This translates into CASSLGRGETAPYEQYF.

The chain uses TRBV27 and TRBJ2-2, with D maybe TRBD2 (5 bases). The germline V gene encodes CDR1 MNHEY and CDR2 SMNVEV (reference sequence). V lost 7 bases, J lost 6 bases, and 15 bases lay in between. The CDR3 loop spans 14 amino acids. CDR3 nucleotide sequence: TGTGCCAGCACCCCGTTCCTGGGAGCCGGGGAGCTGTTTTTT. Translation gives CASTPFLGAGELFF.

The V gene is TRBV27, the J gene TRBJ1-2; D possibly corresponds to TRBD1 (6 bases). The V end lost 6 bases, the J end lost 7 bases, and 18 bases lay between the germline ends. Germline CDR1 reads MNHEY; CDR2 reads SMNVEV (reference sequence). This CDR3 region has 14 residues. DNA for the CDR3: TGTGCCAGCAGCCCCTTACCTAGGACAGCTGGCTACACCTTC. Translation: CASSPLPRTAGYTF.

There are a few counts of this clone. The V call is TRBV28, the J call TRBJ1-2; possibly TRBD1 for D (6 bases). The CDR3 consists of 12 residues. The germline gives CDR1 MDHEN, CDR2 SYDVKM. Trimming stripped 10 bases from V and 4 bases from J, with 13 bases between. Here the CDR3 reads CATTPGAYGYTF. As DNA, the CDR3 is TGTGCCACAACCCCAGGGGCCTATGGCTACACCTTC.